Listed below are T cell receptor beta chains from one sample, sequenced in a study of beta chain features in type 1 diabetes. Produced via immunoSEQ multiplex PCR; TCRdb's table is partial and in-frame only. The sample lists about 9,400 clones; around 78% were seen once. Input material: Tregs from blood. The receptors come from a woman aged 18-29 years in good health. Each CDR3 is given with its conserved first and last residue. Fields, in order: clone size, J gene, CDR3 length, V gene, D gene, CDR3 DNA, CDR3 protein. D genes are given only for firm matches. Not every row has a clone size; where given, it reads once, few, many or a size class.

>.|TRBJ2-1|15|TRBV13|.
TGTGCCAGCAGCCCACCGGGCAGGGCAAACAATGAGCAGTTCTTC
CASSPPGRANNEQFF
>.|TRBJ1-1|14|TRBV7-2|TRBD1
TGTGCCAGCAGCTTAGGGTCCGACAGGGGGATAACTTTCTTT
CASSLGSDRGITFF
>once|TRBJ2-1|15|TRBV13|TRBD2
TGTGCCAGCAGCTTTCGGGGACTAAATAACAATGAGCAGTTCTTC
CASSFRGLNNNEQFF
>.|TRBJ2-7|11|TRBV10-3|.
TGTGCCATCAGGGCTCACGACGAGCAGTACTTC
CAIRAHDEQYF
>.|TRBJ1-5|16|TRBV18|TRBD1
TGTGCCAGCTCAGGACGACAGGGAATAGGAAATCAGCCCCAGCATTTT
CASSGRQGIGNQPQHF
>.|TRBJ1-1|15|TRBV18|.
TGTGCCAGCTCACGTGGACAGACCTTGAACACTGAAGCTTTCTTT
CASSRGQTLNTEAFF
>.|TRBJ2-7|12|TRBV10-3|TRBD1
TGTGCCATTCGGGACAGGGTCTACGAGCAGTACTTC
CAIRDRVYEQYF
>.|TRBJ2-2|15|TRBV5-1|.
TGCGCCAGCAGACCAAGCGGGTCGAACACCGGGGAGCTGTTTTTT
CASRPSGSNTGELFF
>.|TRBJ1-5|13|TRBV7-9|.
TGTGCCAGCAGCTTAGCCATCCATCAGCCCCAGCATTTT
CASSLAIHQPQHF
>.|TRBJ2-6|17|TRBV28|.
TGTGCCAGCAGTTTATGGCCCTCAGGGGCTGGGGCCAACGTCCTGACTTTC
CASSLWPSGAGANVLTF
>.|TRBJ1-1|14|TRBV5-1|.
TGCGCCAGCAGCACTCAGGGGATTCGCACTGAAGCTTTCTTT
CASSTQGIRTEAFF
>.|TRBJ2-1|13|TRBV10-3|TRBD2
TGTGCCATCAGGCAGACTAGCGTCAATGAGCAGTTCTTC
CAIRQTSVNEQFF
>.|TRBJ1-1|14|TRBV10-3|TRBD1
TGTGCCACCTCTTCCGGGACAGTGAACACTGAAGCTTTCTTT
CATSSGTVNTEAFF
>.|TRBJ2-5|14|TRBV5-1|.
TGCGCCAGCAGCTTCAGGGCCAAACAAGAGACCCAGTACTTC
CASSFRAKQETQYF
>.|TRBJ2-3|15|TRBV6-1|TRBD1
TGTGCCAGCAAAGCCGGGACAGGGTTCGCAGATACGCAGTATTTT
CASKAGTGFADTQYF
>.|TRBJ2-6|15|TRBV10-3|.
TGTGCCATCACCGGAGAGGTGGCGGGGGCCAACGTCCTGACTTTC
CAITGEVAGANVLTF
>.|TRBJ2-7|12|TRBV5-5|.
TGTGCCAGCAGCGCAGTCCCCTACGAGCAGTACTTC
CASSAVPYEQYF
>few|TRBJ2-3|14|TRBV11-2|.
TGTGCCAGCAGCTTGGCTAGGAGCACAGATACGCAGTATTTT
CASSLARSTDTQYF
>.|TRBJ1-4|15|TRBV5-1|.
TGCGCCAGCAGCTTCCAGGGGACGGGGAATGAAAAACTGTTTTTT
CASSFQGTGNEKLFF
>once|TRBJ2-5|16|TRBV29-1|TRBD2
TGCAGCGCCCCGATACTAGCGGGGGGATCCCAAGAGACCCAGTACTTC
CSAPILAGGSQETQYF
>few|TRBJ2-7|15|TRBV6-1|.
TGTGCCAGCAGTGCACTTACAGGGTCACCCTACGAGCAGTACTTC
CASSALTGSPYEQYF
>few|TRBJ2-7|14|TRBV29-1|TRBD1
TGCAGCGTTGGGCCCTGGGACAGACCCTACGAGCAGTACTTC
CSVGPWDRPYEQYF
>.|TRBJ1-5|13|TRBV6-1|.
TGTGCCAGCAGTGAAGCACGGAATCAGCCCCAGCATTTT
CASSEARNQPQHF
>.|TRBJ2-7|14|TRBV5-1|.
TGCGCCAGCAGCGGACCGGAGGGGACCTACGAGCAGTACTTC
CASSGPEGTYEQYF
>.|TRBJ2-4|15|TRBV5-5|TRBD2
TGTGCCAGCAGCTTGGCTTGGCTAGCGGAAAACATTCAGTACTTC
CASSLAWLAENIQYF
>.|TRBJ1-2|12|TRBV10-3|TRBD1
TGTGCCATCAGCGAGACAGGGGATGGCTACACCTTC
CAISETGDGYTF
>.|TRBJ2-1|17|TRBV18|TRBD1
TGTGCCAGCTCACCCAACACTCCCGGGACAGGGGGTAATGAGCAGTTCTTC
CASSPNTPGTGGNEQFF
>.|TRBJ2-3|14|TRBV6-5|TRBD1
TGTGCCAGCTCCTCGACAGGGCGCACAGATACGCAGTATTTT
CASSSTGRTDTQYF
>.|TRBJ2-7|13|TRBV29-1|TRBD1
TGCAGCGTTGTGACAGGGGCAGAGAACGAGCAGTACTTC
CSVVTGAENEQYF
>once|TRBJ2-7|13|TRBV7-9|TRBD2
TGTGCCAGCAGCCGGGAGGCGGGGAGGAAGCAGTACTTC
CASSREAGRKQYF
>.|TRBJ1-2|14|TRBV10-3|TRBD1
TGTGCCATCAGTCTCAGGGGGCCTGGCTATGGCTACACCTTC
CAISLRGPGYGYTF
>.|TRBJ1-1|12|TRBV6-1|TRBD1
TGTGCCAGCGCTCCACAGGGGACTGAAGCTTTCTTT
CASAPQGTEAFF
>few|TRBJ2-2|15|TRBV6-5|.
TGTGCCAGCAGAAGCCAGGGACTCCTCACCGGGGAGCTGTTTTTT
CASRSQGLLTGELFF
>.|TRBJ2-1|17|TRBV6-4|TRBD2
TGTGCCAGCACTACTCGCTCCCGAGCGGGAGTATACAATGAGCAGTTCTTC
CASTTRSRAGVYNEQFF
>.|TRBJ1-2|13|TRBV5-1|.
TGCGCCAGCAGCTTGGAATCGGGAGGGGGCTACACCTTC
CASSLESGGGYTF
>.|TRBJ2-2|13|TRBV5-1|.
TGCGCCAGCACCAAGATTCTAAGGGGAGAGCTGTTTTTT
CASTKILRGELFF
>.|TRBJ1-5|15|TRBV30|TRBD1
TGTGCCTGCTCCCCGGGGAGGACAGGGAACCAGCCCCAGCATTTT
CACSPGRTGNQPQHF
>.|TRBJ2-7|11|TRBV20-1|.
TGCAGTGCTAGAGGACAGTACGAGCAGTACTTC
CSARGQYEQYF
>few|TRBJ2-4|16|TRBV7-2|TRBD2
TGTGCCAGCAGCTTAGGCGGCGGGAGAACCAAAAACATTCAGTACTTC
CASSLGGGRTKNIQYF
>.|TRBJ2-5|13|TRBV6-5|.
TGTGCCAGCGGGAGAGAGGGCCAAGAGACCCAGTACTTC
CASGREGQETQYF
>.|TRBJ1-2|14|TRBV16|.
TGTGCCAGCAGCCAATCGGCGGGTAGCTATGGCTACACCTTC
CASSQSAGSYGYTF
>.|TRBJ2-7|16|TRBV6-5|TRBD2
TGTGCCAGCAGTTACGGTCTAGCGGGAGTCGGCCACGAGCAGTACTTC
CASSYGLAGVGHEQYF
>.|TRBJ2-2|20|TRBV23-1|.
TGCGCCAGCAGTCACTCGAGCCTCCTCAAGCACCGAGCGAACACCGGGGAGCTGTTTTTT
CASSHSSLLKHRANTGELFF
>few|TRBJ1-4|16|TRBV6-5|.
TGTGCCAGCAGTTACTCGTCCAGGGGAGGGTTCGAAAAACTGTTTTTT
CASSYSSRGGFEKLFF
>.|TRBJ1-2|17|TRBV10-3|.
TGTGCCATCAGTGAGTCGAAACGGCAGGGGACTAACTATGGCTACACCTTC
CAISESKRQGTNYGYTF
>.|TRBJ1-2|14|TRBV18|.
TGTGCCAGCTCACCACGAGCAGGGGCAGGAGGCTACACCTTC
CASSPRAGAGGYTF
>.|TRBJ2-7|18|TRBV7-9|TRBD2
TGTGCCAGCAGCTCTACCGGCTCGGCGGGAGGGTTCACCTACGAGCAGTACTTC
CASSSTGSAGGFTYEQYF
>.|TRBJ2-5|12|TRBV7-2|.
TGTGCCAGCAGCTTAGGCAGGGAGACCCAGTACTTC
CASSLGRETQYF
>.|TRBJ2-1|12|TRBV5-1|TRBD2
TGCGCCAGCGGGGGGGTCTACAATGAGCAGTTCTTC
CASGGVYNEQFF
>.|TRBJ2-5|18|TRBV7-2|TRBD2
TGTGCCAGCAGCTCTAATCTGGCTGGCGGGAGCTGGCCGAAGACCCAGTACTTC
CASSSNLAGGSWPKTQYF
>.|TRBJ2-1|14|TRBV19|TRBD1
TGTGCCAGTCGCCCGGGACAGGAGATCAATGAGCAGTTCTTC
CASRPGQEINEQFF
>.|TRBJ1-6|16|TRBV5-6|TRBD1
TGTGCCAGCAGCTTAGGACAGGGCCTCTCTAATTCACCCCTCCACTTT
CASSLGQGLSNSPLHF
>once|TRBJ2-1|14|TRBV5-6|.
TGTGCCAGCAGCTTAAGACAGGTGAACAATGAGCAGTTCTTC
CASSLRQVNNEQFF
>.|TRBJ2-5|14|TRBV5-4|TRBD1
TGTGCCAGCAGCCCGGGGACAGCCAAAGAGACCCAGTACTTC
CASSPGTAKETQYF
>.|TRBJ2-5|13|TRBV6-5|.
TGTGCCAGCGGGGGGTCCCAAGGGGAGACCCAGTACTTC
CASGGSQGETQYF